This T cell receptor beta chain was recorded in a study of beta chain features in type 1 diabetes. As for the study in general: Cell yields, gender and age were comparable in patients and healthy donors. Study-wide results and limits: With patients and controls alike, PCR might favor shorter templates to an equal degree. A pattern of fewer insertions and more deletions at VDJ junctions was seen in type 1 diabetes patients. Moderate but significant shortening of TCRB CDR3s was recorded in all four CD4+ subsets from Type 1 diabetes patients.

As concerns this clone: Its target is unknown.

Germline assignment: CDR1 ENHRY and CDR2 SYGVKD. With 6 bases removed from V and 3 bases from J, the gap between germline ends came to 11 bases. The CDR3 spans 13 residues. The sequenced template was cDNA made from the entire isolated RNA. Sequencing used immunoSEQ multiplex PCR; TCRdb keeps in-frame clones, though not all of them. The top ten clones hold over 2% of a sample with fewer than 30,000 clones, roughly two thirds of them seen once. The sequencing input was Tregs from blood. This rearrangement joins TRBV10-3 to TRBJ1-1; D unclear. The receptor comes from a middle-aged woman in good health. DNA of the CDR3: TGTGCCATCAGCGGCGGGCTGCACACTGAAGCTTTCTTT. Translating it yields CAISGGLHTEAFF.